The rows below give T cell receptor beta chains drawn from one sample of a study of beta chain features in type 1 diabetes. TCRdb's table, derived via immunoSEQ multiplex PCR, lists solely in-frame clones and lacks some. Of approximately 44,000 clones listed, over 50% are singletons. Sequencing was performed on Tregs from blood. The receptors originated from a woman aged 18-29 years in good health. Each CDR3 is given with its conserved first and last residue. D genes are given only for firm matches. Some rows have no size entry. The others give once, few or many, or a class for an expanded clone.

>TRBD2|TRBJ2-7|TRBV10-3|.
TGTGCCATCAGTGAGTCTACTAGCGGGAGACTAATGGAGCAGTACTTC
CAISESTSGRLMEQYF
>TRBD2|TRBJ2-5|TRBV7-9|.
TGTGCCAGCAGCTTTATAGCGGGAGTGCTCCAAGAGACCCAGTACTTC
CASSFIAGVLQETQYF
>.|TRBJ1-4|TRBV6-6|.
TGTGCCAGCAGCCATGCCCAAGGGAGGGGGAATGAAAAACTGTTTTTT
CASSHAQGRGNEKLFF
>TRBD2|TRBJ2-1|TRBV29-1|.
TGCAGCGGGCGAAGCGGGAGGGCCTACAATGAGCAGTTCTTC
CSGRSGRAYNEQFF
>.|TRBJ2-1|TRBV6-6|.
TGTGCCACCCTAAGGGGGAACTCGTACAATGAGCAGTTCTTC
CATLRGNSYNEQFF
>.|TRBJ1-5|TRBV30|few
TGTGCCTGGACCAGGCAGGGGACTAGCAATCAGCCCCAGCATTTT
CAWTRQGTSNQPQHF
>TRBD1|TRBJ1-3|TRBV27|.
TGTGCCAGCAGTACCAGACAGGGCCAGCTGGGAAACACCATATATTTT
CASSTRQGQLGNTIYF
>.|TRBJ1-1|TRBV30|.
TGTGCCTGGAGTGTACAGGCGAACACTGAAGCTTTCTTT
CAWSVQANTEAFF
>.|TRBJ1-2|TRBV21-1|few
TGTGCCGCGGCGGGGGGCATCCTTAACTATGGCTACACCTTC
CAAAGGILNYGYTF
>TRBD1|TRBJ2-7|TRBV18|few
TGTGCCAGCTCAACCGGGACAGGGGTGTACGAGCAGTACTTC
CASSTGTGVYEQYF
>.|TRBJ2-6|TRBV13|.
TGTGCCAGCAGCAGACTACAGGGGACTGCCTCTGGGGCCAACGTCCTGACTTTC
CASSRLQGTASGANVLTF
>TRBD2|TRBJ2-3|TRBV5-1|few
TGCGCCAGCAGCTTGACTAGCGGGAGAACTGATACGCAGTATTTT
CASSLTSGRTDTQYF
>.|TRBJ1-1|TRBV6-5|few
TGTGCCAGCAGTAGAGGGTTGAACACTGAAGCTTTCTTT
CASSRGLNTEAFF
>TRBD1|TRBJ1-2|TRBV6-6|few
TGTGCCAGCAGCTTACCCCCGGGACAGGGGGATGGCTACACCTTC
CASSLPPGQGDGYTF
>.|TRBJ2-7|TRBV9|once
TGTGCCAGCAGCGTAGACTACTCCCGGGGGATCTACGAGCAGTACTTC
CASSVDYSRGIYEQYF
>.|TRBJ1-1|TRBV5-6|.
TGTGCCAGCAGCCTGGGGGCTTTGGCGACAAACACTGAAGCTTTCTTT
CASSLGALATNTEAFF
>TRBD1|TRBJ1-5|TRBV6-6|few
TGTGCCAGCAGTAAGGCCGGGACAGCTAGCAATCAGCCCCAGCATTTT
CASSKAGTASNQPQHF
>.|TRBJ2-5|TRBV19|.
TGTGCCAGTAGTTCACTAGCCTTGGGCATTAGGGAGACCCAGTACTTC
CASSSLALGIRETQYF
>TRBD2|TRBJ2-7|TRBV4-3|.
TGCGCCAGCAGCCTAAAGCTAGCGGGAGCTCACGAGCAGTACTTC
CASSLKLAGAHEQYF
>.|TRBJ1-5|TRBV4-1|few
TGCGCCAGCAGCCAAGAACTGAAGATTAGCAATCAGCCCCAGCATTTT
CASSQELKISNQPQHF
>TRBD1|TRBJ2-2|TRBV7-2|once
TGTGCCAGCAGCTTAACCGGACAGGGTCCTTCCGGGGAGCTGTTTTTT
CASSLTGQGPSGELFF
>.|TRBJ1-5|TRBV7-6|few
TGTGCCAGCAGCTCCATACCTGCTCAGGATCAGCCCCAGCATTTT
CASSSIPAQDQPQHF
>.|TRBJ2-7|TRBV7-8|.
TGTGCCAGCAGCCCACAGGGTCTAACTCTCGAGCAGTACTTC
CASSPQGLTLEQYF
>TRBD1|TRBJ2-1|TRBV9|.
TGTGCCAGCACCGGACAGGGGAGGGGTGAGCAGTTCTTC
CASTGQGRGEQFF
>TRBD2|TRBJ2-5|TRBV5-1|few
TGCGCCAGCACCCTTAGCGGGAAGGCGGAGACCCAGTACTTC
CASTLSGKAETQYF
>TRBD2|TRBJ2-2|TRBV29-1|.
TGCAGCGTGGATGGCCGGACTAGCGGGTACGGGGAGCTGTTTTTT
CSVDGRTSGYGELFF
>TRBD1|TRBJ2-7|TRBV11-1|few
TGTGCCAGCAGCTTACCGGGACAGCCAGGCTCCTACGAGCAGTACTTC
CASSLPGQPGSYEQYF
>.|TRBJ2-7|TRBV7-9|.
TGTGCCAGCAGCTTAACAGCGGGCGAGCAGTACTTC
CASSLTAGEQYF